One sample yielded the 18 T cell receptor beta chains listed below, sequenced in a study of blood T cell repertoires in COVID-19. Using immunoSEQ multiplex PCR, the repertoire was profiled, and TCRdb retains in-frame clones only, with some absent. The sample contains fewer than 200,000 clones, over 80% of which appear only once. Material for sequencing was peripheral blood. Every receptor here comes from a woman of 80 years or more with active or convalescent COVID-19.

This clone occurred a few times. The rearrangement links TRBV5-1 to TRBJ1-2, with D unclear. Germline V lookup: CDR1 SGHRS, CDR2 YFSETQ. V lost 0 bases to trimming and J lost 3 bases, with 9 bases between them. This CDR3 is built from 14 residues. CDR3 nucleotides: TGCGCCAGCAGCTTGGGGTTTTCGGACTATGGCTACACCTTC. Encoded protein: CASSLGFSDYGYTF.

The chain combines TRBV28 with TRBJ1-2; D is perhaps TRBD1 (5 bases). V was shortened by 7 bases and J by 7 bases, with 22 bases between the two germline ends. From germline, CDR1 is MDHEN and CDR2 SYDVKM. The length of the CDR3 is 15 residues. The CDR3 here is CASNPQPGGAGGYTF. The CDR3 nucleotides are TGTGCCAGCAACCCTCAACCGGGGGGAGCAGGTGGCTACACCTTC.

This rearrangement joins TRBV7-3 to TRBJ1-1; D possibly corresponds to TRBD1 (6 bases). This CDR3 is built from 14 residues. With 5 bases removed from V and 0 bases from J, the gap between germline ends came to 10 bases. Germline CDR1 and CDR2: SGHTA and FQGTGA. CDR3 protein: CASSGTRMNTEAFF. The CDR3 bases are TGTGCCAGCAGCGGGACACGGATGAACACTGAAGCTTTCTTT.

The chain employs TRBV18 and TRBJ2-3, with D unclear. Germline V gene data show CDR1 as KGHSH and CDR2 as LQKENI. V was clipped by 3 bases and J by 4 bases, with 14 bases between them. The CDR3 extends over 15 amino acids. The CDR3 loop reads CASSPSLLDSDTQYF. CDR3 in DNA: TGTGCCAGCTCACCCTCCCTCTTAGACTCAGATACGCAGTATTTT.

The chain has TRBV7-2 and TRBJ2-7; maybe TRBD1 (7 bases). The CDR3 contains 14 residues. V was pared by 3 bases and J by 7 bases, with 16 bases between. Germline V gene data show CDR1 as SGHTA and CDR2 as FQGNSA. CDR3 protein: CASSFRQGGGEQYF. The CDR3 DNA sequence: TGTGCCAGCAGCTTTAGACAGGGAGGAGGAGAGCAGTACTTC.

The V and J genes are TRBV6-6 and TRBJ2-1; D may be TRBD2 (6 bases). V was shortened by 5 bases and J by 6 bases, with 14 bases between the two germline ends. This CDR3 comprises 14 residues. The germline CDR1 and CDR2 sequences are MNHNY and SVGAGI (reference sequence). The CDR3 loop reads CASSTARDFNEQFF. The CDR3 region has the DNA TGTGCCAGCAGTACTGCCCGGGACTTCAATGAGCAGTTCTTC.

The CDR3 bases are TGTGCCAGCACAACCGGGACAGACTATGGCTACACCTTC. It is translated as CASTTGTDYGYTF. J is TRBJ1-2 and V is TRBV2, with 7 bases aligning to TRBD1. The CDR3 runs to 13 residues. Germline CDR1 and CDR2: SNHLY and FYNNEI. Germline trimming cut 7 bases from V and 3 bases from J; bases unmatched to any gene: 5.

The chain joins TRBV4-3 to TRBJ2-3; 12 bases match TRBD2. This CDR3 has 16 residues. The germline gives CDR1 LGHNA, CDR2 YSLEER. The V gene end was trimmed by 1 base and the J gene end by 10 bases; junction bases not matched to a gene: 9. The CDR3 is CASSQALGLAGPSQYF. CDR3 in DNA: TGCGCCAGCAGCCAAGCTCTGGGACTAGCGGGCCCTTCGCAGTATTTT.

This chain links TRBV9 with TRBJ1-2; 7 bases agree with TRBD1. CDR1 and CDR2 from the germline V gene are SGDLS and YYNGEE. J lost 0 bases, V lost 4 bases, and 6 bases had no gene match. The CDR3 spans 15 residues. This chain's CDR3 is CASSIGTGANYGYTF. The CDR3 DNA reads TGTGCCAGCAGCATTGGAACAGGGGCTAACTATGGCTACACCTTC. The variable domain in full, with the rest retrieved from reference TRBV9 and TRBJ1-2, is DSGVTQTPKHLITATGQRVTLRCSPRSGDLSVYWYQQSLDQGLQFLIQYYNGEERAKGNILERFSAQQFPDLHSELNLSSLELGDSALYFCASSIGTGANYGYTFGSGTRLTVV.

The rearrangement joins TRBV7-2 to TRBJ2-5; D gene uncertain. Germline V CDR1 and CDR2: SGHTA, FQGNSA. Deletions cut 2 bases from V and 5 bases from J, with 6 bases between. The CDR3 is made up of 12 amino acids. The CDR3: CASSLTTETQYF. The CDR3 coding sequence is TGTGCCAGCAGCTTAACGACTGAGACCCAGTACTTC.

This clone was detected a few times. The rearrangement links TRBV12-3 or TRBV12-4 to TRBJ2-2; D gene uncertain. Trimming took 0 bases from V and 5 from J, leaving 4 bases between them. The CDR3 covers 13 residues. CDR3 DNA: TGTGCCAGCAGTTTAGCGAGTACCGGGGAGCTGTTTTTT. Translating it yields CASSLASTGELFF.

The chain has TRBV3-1 (or the pseudogene TRBV3-2) and TRBJ2-7; 9 bases map to TRBD2. Germline V gene data show CDR1 as LGHDT and CDR2 as YNNKEL (reference sequence). The CDR3 contains 14 residues. V shed 4 bases and J 2 bases; nucleotides not matched to a gene: 3. The CDR3 loop is CASSPSGGPYEQYF. The CDR3 DNA follows: TGTGCCAGCAGCCCGAGCGGGGGGCCCTACGAGCAGTACTTC.

J is TRBJ1-4 and V is TRBV30, with a possible D match to TRBD1 (5 bases). Trimming stripped 4 bases from V and 8 bases from J, with 17 bases between. The germline V gene encodes CDR1 GTSNPN and CDR2 SVGIG (reference sequence). The CDR3 runs 14 residues. The CDR3 spells CAWNLGGVAEKLFF. The CDR3 DNA follows: TGTGCCTGGAATCTTGGGGGGGTAGCCGAAAAACTGTTTTTT.

The table lists this clone with a count of one. This chain links TRBV5-6 with TRBJ1-4; tentative D call: TRBD1 (6 bases). The ends were cut back, 4 bases at V and 6 bases at J, with 13 bases in the middle. CDR3 length: 14 amino acids. Per germline, CDR1 SGHDT and CDR2 YYEEEE. Written as DNA, the CDR3 is TGTGCCAGCAGCCAATTACAGGGAGATGAAAAACTGTTTTTT. This encodes CASSQLQGDEKLFF.

The chain joins TRBV30 to TRBJ2-2; TRBD1 matches at 7 bases. Germline CDR1 GTSNPN, CDR2 SVGIG (reference sequence). The CDR3 runs 15 residues. The J segment lost 3 bases and the V segment lost 1 base, leaving 5 bases of the junction unmatched. The CDR3 nucleotides read TGTGCCTGGAGTGCACAGGGGTCCTACACCGGGGAGCTGTTTTTT. Translated, it gives CAWSAQGSYTGELFF.

This chain uses TRBV6-5 with TRBJ2-7; 9 bases agree with TRBD1. The CDR3 runs to 15 residues. CDR1 is MNHEY, CDR2 SVGAGI, per germline. V lost 0 bases and J lost 2; bases outside the gene matches: 2. CDR3 sequence reads: CASSYSGQGPYEQYF. Written as DNA, the CDR3 is TGTGCCAGCAGTTACTCAGGACAGGGGCCCTACGAGCAGTACTTC.

This clone was picked up a small number of times. J is TRBJ2-2 and V is TRBV7-2; tentatively, D is TRBD1 (6 bases). Germline CDR1 and CDR2: SGHTA and FQGNSA. The CDR3 consists of 13 residues. V lost 5 bases, J lost 5 bases, and 9 bases lay in between. CDR3 coding DNA: TGTGCCAGCAGCCCACAGGGAACCGGGGAGCTGTTTTTT. The encoded protein is CASSPQGTGELFF.

Turning to this clone: This CDR3 is also generated by other DNA sequences in the sample. The V and J genes are TRBV18 and TRBJ1-3; weak D call: TRBD1 (6 bases). The CDR3 has 17 residues. Trimming removed 3 bases at V and 0 bases at J, with 15 bases between. Germline CDR1 and CDR2: KGHSH and LQKENI. CDR3 nucleotide sequence: TGTGCCAGCTCACCGGCGGGGGGGGCGAACTCTGGAAACACCATATATTTT. Translating gives CASSPAGGANSGNTIYF. The full variable domain, rest sourced from reference TRBV18 and TRBJ1-3, is NAGVMQNPRHLVRRRGQEARLRCSPMKGHSHVYWYRQLPEEGLKFMVYLQKENIIDESGMPKERFSAEFPKEGPSILRIQQVVRGDSAAYFCASSPAGGANSGNTIYFGEGSWLTVV.